This record covers a single T cell receptor (beta chain). The data were obtained in a study of blood T cell repertoires in COVID-19. Overall study: From the United States, Italy and Spain came samples of acute and convalescent COVID-19. PBMCs, B-cell-depleted T cells, or T cells provided the cDNA or gDNA that made up the material.

As originally analysed: Scientists estimated how many nucleated cells there were by amplifying reference gene primers. Libraries were prepared by immunoSEQ multiplex PCR; TCRdb keeps only in-frame clonotypes and omits some of them. The DNA gave D and trimming, while V, J and clone size come from that table. The sample holds roughly 150,000 clones, about 91% seen once. The origin of this receptor is a human donor in a cohort sampled during active COVID-19. Sequenced sample: peripheral blood.

This CDR3 reads CASSPGLAGVPSSYEQYF. The CDR3 DNA follows: TGTGCCAGCAGCCCCGGACTAGCGGGGGTCCCCAGCTCCTACGAGCAGTACTTC. V and J are TRBV5-4 and TRBJ2-7, with 13 bases aligning to TRBD2. Germline CDR1 SGHNT, CDR2 YYREEE (reference sequence). CDR3 length: 18 residues. V gave up 4 bases and J gave up 0 bases; unmatched junction bases: 10.